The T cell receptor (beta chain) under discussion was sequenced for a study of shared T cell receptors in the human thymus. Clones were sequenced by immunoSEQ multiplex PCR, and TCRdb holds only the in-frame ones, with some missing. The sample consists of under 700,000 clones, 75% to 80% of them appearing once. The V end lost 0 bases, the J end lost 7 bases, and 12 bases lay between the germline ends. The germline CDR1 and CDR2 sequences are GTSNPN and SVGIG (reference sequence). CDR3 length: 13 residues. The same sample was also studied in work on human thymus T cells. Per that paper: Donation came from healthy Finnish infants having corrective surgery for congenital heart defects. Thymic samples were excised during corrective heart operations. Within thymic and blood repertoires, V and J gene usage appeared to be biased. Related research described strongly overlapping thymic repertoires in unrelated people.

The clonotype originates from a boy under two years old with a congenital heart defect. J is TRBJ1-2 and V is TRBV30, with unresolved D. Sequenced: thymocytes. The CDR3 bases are TGTGCCTGGAGTGTTACGGGAAGAAGTGGCTACACCTTC. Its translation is CAWSVTGRSGYTF.